This T cell receptor beta chain came from a study of T cell responses to AZD1222 COVID-19 vaccine. Findings and limits, study-wide: The donor group comprised mostly white British people and more females; the analysis possibly underestimated clonal diversity.

For this clone: Its antigen is still unknown.

Some clones are missing from TCRdb's copy, which holds only in-frame ones; the method was immunoSEQ multiplex PCR. The top ten clones hold approximately 1.5% of a sample with over 200,000 clones, about 94% of them seen once. The source of this sequence is an adult who received the MenACWY meningococcal vaccine as a control. Sequences were derived from peripheral blood, sampled 28 days after the second dose of the MenACWY control vaccine.

As DNA, the CDR3 is TGTGCCAGCAGTTTCCTCGGGGACGGGAATCAGCCCCAGCATTTT. Protein product: CASSFLGDGNQPQHF. The chain links TRBV6-5 to TRBJ1-5; D may be TRBD1 (5 bases). This CDR3 contains 15 residues. Trimming removed 4 bases at V and 4 bases at J, with 14 bases between. CDR1 and CDR2 (germline): MNHEY, SVGAGI.